This T cell receptor beta chain came from a study of blood T cells in healthy people across ages. Next came a second PCR, run for roughly 6 to 11 cycles, which used a sample-barcoded 5' primer along with a J-beta primer mix. Tagging of each cDNA molecule was performed by a template-switch adaptor with 12 random nucleotides. Each CDR3 protein gets one entry after TCRdb re-called the 5' RACE reads with MiXCR. This repertoire shows 1.2 million to 1.5 million distinct CDR3 sequences, around 59% found once; its top ten account for over 5.5%. General observations from the study: TCR beta diversity, measured per million T cells, fell in a roughly linear way with age.

Germline V gene data show CDR1 as SEHNR and CDR2 as FQNEAQ (reference sequence). This CDR3 is 15 amino acids long. Trimming cost V 4 bases and J 3 bases, with 15 bases left between them. Staff drew around 10 milliliters of peripheral blood from each donor. Details on this clonotype: Its antigen remains unidentified.

The clonotype originates from a man aged 18-30 years in good health. V gene TRBV7-9 combines with J gene TRBJ1-2; D remains unclear. Sequencing was carried out using blood. CDR3 nucleotides: TGTGCCAGCAGCTCTGCGACGGAAGTCGACTATGGCTACACCTTC. Protein sequence: CASSSATEVDYGYTF.